This T cell receptor beta chain was captured by sequencing in a study of blood T cell repertoires in COVID-19. For the study at large: PBMCs, B-cell-depleted T cells, or T cells were the source of the cDNA or gDNA that made up the material.

The participants were between about 18 and 90 years old and came from 20 to 30 US areas. Assignment of participants to cohorts was predicated upon participant-reported clinical history. In the original analysis: Reference gene primer amplification in the assay estimated nucleated cell counts. Repertoires were generated with immunoSEQ multiplex PCR, while TCRdb's copy carries only in-frame clones and drops some. Clone size and the V and J calls come from that table; the DNA yielded D and trimming. The sample yields over 250,000 clones, about 90% seen once. Input material: PBMCs or T cells enriched from blood (not recorded which). The sequence was obtained from a woman aged 25 to 45 who had recovered from COVID-19.

DNA of the CDR3: TGTGCCAGCAGCCCGCAGGGGGGCGGGGGGTCGAACACTGAAGCTTTCTTT. This codes for CASSPQGGGGSNTEAFF. This chain joins TRBV13 and TRBJ1-1; 7 bases match TRBD1. The J segment lost 1 base and the V segment lost 5 bases, leaving 13 bases of the junction unmatched. There are 17 residues in the CDR3. Germline V gives CDR1 PRHDT, CDR2 FYEKMQ (reference sequence).